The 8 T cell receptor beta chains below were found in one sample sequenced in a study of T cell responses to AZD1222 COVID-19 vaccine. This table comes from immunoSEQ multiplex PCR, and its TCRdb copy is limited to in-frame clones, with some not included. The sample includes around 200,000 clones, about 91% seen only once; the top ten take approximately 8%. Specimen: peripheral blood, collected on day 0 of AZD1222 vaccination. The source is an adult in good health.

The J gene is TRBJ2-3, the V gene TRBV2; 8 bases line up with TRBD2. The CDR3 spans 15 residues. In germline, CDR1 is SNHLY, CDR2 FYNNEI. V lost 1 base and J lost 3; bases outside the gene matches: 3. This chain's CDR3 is CASSEGGGRTDTQYF. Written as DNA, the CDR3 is TGTGCCAGCAGTGAAGGCGGGGGGAGGACAGATACGCAGTATTTT.

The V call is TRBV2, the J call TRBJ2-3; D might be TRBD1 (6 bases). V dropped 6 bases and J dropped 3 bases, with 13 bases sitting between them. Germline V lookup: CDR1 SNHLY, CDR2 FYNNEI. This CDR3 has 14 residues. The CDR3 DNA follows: TGTGCCAGCAGGGCAGGGGTGAGAACAGATACGCAGTATTTT. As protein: CASRAGVRTDTQYF.

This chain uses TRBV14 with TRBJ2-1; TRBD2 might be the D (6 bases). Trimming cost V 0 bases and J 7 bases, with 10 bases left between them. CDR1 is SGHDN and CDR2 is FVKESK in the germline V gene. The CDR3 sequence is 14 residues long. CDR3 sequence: CASSQDLRGNEQFF. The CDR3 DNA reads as TGTGCCAGCAGCCAAGACCTCCGGGGGAATGAGCAGTTCTTC.

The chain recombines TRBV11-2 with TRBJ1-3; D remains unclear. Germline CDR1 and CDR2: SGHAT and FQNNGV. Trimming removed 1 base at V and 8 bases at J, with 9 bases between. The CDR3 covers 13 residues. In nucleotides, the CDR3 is TGTGCCAGCAGCTTAGCTGGTATTGACACCATATATTTT. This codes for CASSLAGIDTIYF. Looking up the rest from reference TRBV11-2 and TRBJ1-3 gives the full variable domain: EAGVAQSPRYKIIEKRQSVAFWCNPISGHATLYWYQQILGQGPKLLIQFQNNGVVDDSQLPKDRFSAERLKGVDSTLKIQPAKLEDSAVYLCASSLAGIDTIYFGEGSWLTVV.

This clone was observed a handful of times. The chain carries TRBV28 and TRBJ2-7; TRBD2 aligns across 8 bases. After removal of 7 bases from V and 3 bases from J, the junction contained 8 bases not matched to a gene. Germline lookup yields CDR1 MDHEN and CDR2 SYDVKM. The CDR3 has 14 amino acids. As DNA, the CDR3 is TGTGCCAGCAACGGGGGGGGTCTTTACTACGAGCAGTACTTC. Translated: CASNGGGLYYEQYF. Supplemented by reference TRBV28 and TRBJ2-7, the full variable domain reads DVKVTQSSRYLVKRTGEKVFLECVQDMDHENMFWYRQDPGLGLRLIYFSYDVKMKEKGDIPEGYSVSREKKERFSLILESASTNQTSMYLCASNGGGLYYEQYFGPGTRLTVT.

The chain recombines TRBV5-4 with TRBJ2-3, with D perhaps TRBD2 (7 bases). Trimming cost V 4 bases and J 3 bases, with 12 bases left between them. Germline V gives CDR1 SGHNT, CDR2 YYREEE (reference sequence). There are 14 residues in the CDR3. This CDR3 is CASSAGAGTDTQYF. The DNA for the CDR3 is TGTGCCAGCAGCGCGGGGGCGGGAACAGATACGCAGTATTTT.

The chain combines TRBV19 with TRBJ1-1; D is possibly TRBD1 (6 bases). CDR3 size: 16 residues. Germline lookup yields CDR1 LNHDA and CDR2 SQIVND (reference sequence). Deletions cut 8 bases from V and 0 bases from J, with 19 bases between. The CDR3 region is CASGGGSLTMNTEAFF. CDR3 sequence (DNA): TGTGCCAGTGGGGGCGGTTCTTTGACAATGAACACTGAAGCTTTCTTT.

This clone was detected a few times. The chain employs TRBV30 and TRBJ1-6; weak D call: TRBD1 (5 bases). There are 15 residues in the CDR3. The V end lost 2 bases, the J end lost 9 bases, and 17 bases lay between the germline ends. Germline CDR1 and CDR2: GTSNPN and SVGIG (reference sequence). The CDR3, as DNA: TGTGCCTGGAGTCGCGGAGGGGCTGGAATTTCACCCCTCCACTTT. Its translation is CAWSRGGAGISPLHF.